The TCR beta chain under discussion was sequenced for a study of vaccination effects on CD4 cells after COVID-19. Study at large: Post-vaccine draws lagged the second dose by a median of 72 days.

Details on this clone: Its antigen is not identified.

ViraFEST used viral peptide pools to expand antigen-specific CD4+ T cells before sequencing. It was after 10 days of culture that CD4+ T cells were isolated. All participants had two doses of either the BNT162b2 or mRNA-1273 vaccine. The protocol was immunoSEQ multiplex PCR, while the TCRdb copy is restricted to in-frame clones and leaves out a portion. The top ten clones hold around 5.9% of a sample with some 30,000 clones, roughly 80% of them seen once. The ends lost 7 bases at V and 4 bases at J; junction bases unmatched: 8. The germline CDR1 and CDR2 sequences are MNHEY and SVGAGI. This CDR3 spans 14 amino acids.

The input for sequencing was CD4+ T cells from PBMCs cultured with SARS-CoV-2 spike peptides, taken after COVID-19 vaccination. This TCR derives from a human donor who received a COVID-19 vaccine. Some clones in this sample may be carry-over from other donors' samples. This chain uses TRBV6-5 with TRBJ1-2; TRBD1 matches 8 bases. The CDR3 loop is CASIKGTGPYGYTF. As DNA, the CDR3 is TGTGCCAGCATTAAGGGGACAGGCCCCTATGGCTACACCTTC.